This T cell receptor (beta chain) originates from a study of shared clonotypes between healthy human individuals. Turning to the study itself: The study used three CD4 naive, three CD4 memory, two CD8 naive and one CD8 memory plate per donor.

Trimming removed 2 bases from V and 10 bases from J; junction bases left unmatched: 5. CDR1 and CDR2 from the germline V gene are WNHNN and SYGVQD (reference sequence). The CDR3 runs 13 residues. Produced via immunoSEQ multiplex PCR; TCRdb's table is partial and in-frame only. The sample has 2 million to 2.5 million clones, roughly 93% seen once. Within Nashville, Tennessee resided all donors, each a Caucasian adult. The origin of this receptor is a man younger than 35 in good health. Some clones in this sample may be carry-over from other donors' samples. Sample: naive CD4+ T cells from PBMCs. The sample's subset: CD45RA+ positively selected. V usage is TRBV10-1 and J usage is TRBJ2-1; TRBD1 aligns across 7 bases. CDR3 sequence: CASSEGDRDEQFF. The CDR3 DNA follows: TGCGCCAGCAGTGAGGGCGACAGGGACGAGCAGTTCTTC.